The rows below give T cell receptor beta chains drawn from one sample of a study of regulatory T cells in long-lasting Graves disease. TCRdb independently ran MiXCR on the multiplex PCR reads; one entry per CDR3 protein. The repertoire holds 500,000 or so distinct CDR3 sequences, with around 13% as singletons. These records were also assigned to another study, of T cells in Graves' hyperthyroidism and ophthalmopathy.

The material sequenced was peripheral blood mononuclear cells (PBMCs), taken at new diagnosis, from a patient treated with antithyroid drugs. All receptors derive from a woman in her forties or fifties with Graves disease. The conserved cysteine and the conserved F or W are not part of the CDR3 here.

11	TRBV6-1	TRBJ1-4	ASRLSGYEKLF
11	TRBV30	TRBJ1-1	AWSRQGVTEAF
14	TRBV20-1	TRBJ2-7	SARDLVLANSYEQY
13	TRBV19	TRBJ1-5	ASSRSAQGNQPQH
14	TRBV6-2/TRBV6-3	TRBJ2-1	ASSYSVTSGYNEQF
13	TRBV11-1	TRBJ2-1	ASSHLAGQRKEQF
11	TRBV5-1	TRBJ2-2	ASSQIHTGELF
11	TRBV4-1	TRBJ1-4	ASSHQGDEKLF
14	TRBV4-1	TRBJ2-3	ASSPLSGTVTDTQY
12	TRBV27	TRBJ2-1	ASSTHREPNEQF
13	TRBV20-1	TRBJ2-7	SARRNRGSGHEQY
12	TRBV11-2	TRBJ1-1	ASSSLRGGTEAF
12	TRBV7-9	TRBJ2-2	AGLGTDSTGELF
14	TRBV18	TRBJ1-2	ASSPDPGAGDYGYT
12	TRBV4-1	TRBJ2-5	ASSQQVNQETQY
13	TRBV20-1	TRBJ2-1	SARARDFSYNEQF
14	TRBV11-2	TRBJ2-1	ASSPIAGGPYNEQF
14	TRBV28	TRBJ2-7	ASSSYGDRSSYEQY
14	TRBV18	TRBJ2-1	ASSPPGLAGVGEQF
12	TRBV3-1	TRBJ1-1	ASSQDRSGLEAF
12	TRBV7-3	TRBJ1-1	ASSTDRGAPEAF
12	TRBV28	TRBJ1-1	ASSWDSWSTEAF
13	TRBV7-3	TRBJ2-3	ASSPTSSFSDPQY
14	TRBV2	TRBJ2-5	ASSEAYGRAGETQY
14	TRBV19	TRBJ2-7	ASSGDRASLSYEQY
13	TRBV5-1	TRBJ2-7	ASSFAGGPSYEQY
13	TRBV7-9	TRBJ2-1	ASSSQLGDYNEQF
12	TRBV7-9	TRBJ2-1	ASSFLAAYNEQF
12	TRBV6-1	TRBJ2-1	ASSRGTGTNEQF
11	TRBV20-1	TRBJ2-5	SARGTGVETQY
13	TRBV9	TRBJ2-1	ASSVEDTDYNEQF
12	TRBV29-1	TRBJ2-7	SVVGPAGGREQY
13	TRBV7-8	TRBJ1-5	ASRLGTGGNQPQH
12	TRBV20-1	TRBJ1-5	SARRRGLNQPQH
13	TRBV3-1	TRBJ2-1	ASSPRLAGALEQF
12	TRBV6-1	TRBJ1-6	ASSPATGGSPLH
15	TRBV12-3/TRBV12-4	TRBJ2-1	ASSPWRRLNSYNEQF
17	TRBV3-1	NA	ASSQGVGQGPFGAMEQF
10	TRBV2	TRBJ2-7	ASSERDYEQY
14	TRBV30	TRBJ2-1	AWSVPSGSWVDEQF
12	TRBV5-4	TRBJ1-2	ASSSEGRSYGYT
14	TRBV7-6	TRBJ2-7	ASSSIPGLANGEQY
15	TRBV6-5	TRBJ2-7	ASSSPRQGAGAYEQY
13	TRBV19	TRBJ2-1	ASSMASGENNEQF
13	TRBV30	TRBJ1-3	AWIVRRYSGNTIY